This paragraph covers one TCR beta chain sequence. TCRdb used MiXCR to reprocess the reads, holding one entry per CDR3 protein. The sample includes fewer than 350,000 distinct CDR3 sequences, under 20% of them seen just once. This record comes from a study of T cell repertoires in cytomegalovirus infection. The germline gives CDR1 MNHEY, CDR2 SVGEGT. CDR3 length equals 14 residues. J gave up 0 bases and V 2 bases, and 0 bases lay outside the gene matches. This TCR was recovered from a human donor in good health (CMV status not recorded). Some clones in this sample may be carry-over from other donors' samples. Sequencing input: PBMCs. This chain joins TRBV6-2 or TRBV6-3 and TRBJ1-1; 7 bases agree with TRBD1. Here the CDR3 DNA reads TGTGCCAGCAGTTACGACAGGGTGAACACTGAAGCTTTCTTT. Protein: CASSYDRVNTEAFF.